This TCR beta chain was obtained from a study of T cell changes during pregnancy in multiple sclerosis. Assay: immunoSEQ multiplex PCR; the TCRdb copy retains only in-frame clones and omits some. Here the sample spans about 12,000 clones, roughly 94% being singletons. With 6 bases clipped from V and 4 bases from J, the junction kept 8 bases outside the gene matches. The CDR3 loop spans 15 amino acids. Germline V gene data show CDR1 as SEHNR and CDR2 as FQNEAQ (reference sequence). V and J are TRBV7-9 and TRBJ2-2; TRBD1 matches 7 bases. The clonotype comes from a female donor with multiple sclerosis, enrolled in a pregnancy study. Sequenced here: CD4+ T cells from peripheral blood mononuclear cells, sampled before pregnancy. As DNA, the CDR3 is TGTGCCAGCAGGACCTGGACAGGTCCCACCGGGGAGCTGTTTTTT. This encodes CASRTWTGPTGELFF. Looking up the rest from reference TRBV7-9 and TRBJ2-2 gives the full variable domain: DTGVSQNPRHKITKRGQNVTFRCDPISEHNRLYWYRQTLGQGPEFLTYFQNEAQLEKSRLLSDRFSAERPKGSFSTLEIQRTEQGDSAMYLCASRTWTGPTGELFFGEGSRLTVL.